This T cell receptor beta chain was found in a study of T cell repertoires in cytomegalovirus infection. Overall study: In the study, CMV epitopes included recently identified HLA-C-restricted and well-studied HLA-B-restricted ones. Public signatures in TCR beta pointed to CMV infection and matching HLA type.

The CDR3 has 13 residues. The germline CDR1 and CDR2 sequences are SGHDT and YYEEEE. From the reads, TCRdb called clonotypes with MiXCR, one entry per CDR3 protein. This sample carries 830,000 or so distinct CDR3 sequences, 32% of them seen once, and the ten largest clones take around 12%. Study results and caveats: The cumulative frequency of public TCR beta families distinguished individuals who carried CMV together with the relevant HLA.

As regards this clonotype: Its antigen is not identified. Germline is not matched at one junction end, which may reflect a read error.

This receptor was taken from a human donor in good health (CMV status not recorded). Some clones in this sample may be carry-over from other donors' samples. Sample: cultured CD8+ T cells from PBMCs, taken from culture after CMV antigen stimulation. V is TRBV5-6 and J is TRBJ2-1; TRBD1 is a possible D gene (6 bases). As DNA, the CDR3 is TGTGCCAGCAGCTCGGACAGTTACAATGCGCAGTTCTTC. This codes for CASSSDSYNAQFF.